This T cell receptor (delta chain) emerged from a study of gamma-delta T cells after stem cell transplantation. The germline CDR1 and CDR2 sequences are GEAIGNYY and EKD. The CDR3 extends over 18 amino acids. Trimming removed 0 bases from V and 7 bases from J; junction bases left unmatched: 19. TCRdb reanalyzed the RT-PCR reads using CATT. The sample records 1,500 to 2,000 delta-chain clones, 45% to 60% being singletons. The material sequenced was gamma-delta T cells. V is TRDV2 and J is TRDJ1; TRDD3 aligns across 7 bases. The receptor comes from a human donor. It is not recorded whose cells these are; they may come from a transplant donor. CDR3 region: CACDTLPLRGDSAVKLIF. CDR3 nucleotides: TGTGCCTGTGACACCCTACCTCTTAGGGGGGATTCGGCTGTTAAACTCATCTTT.